This TCR beta chain was documented in a study of T cell responses to AZD1222 COVID-19 vaccine. Clones were sequenced by immunoSEQ multiplex PCR, and TCRdb holds only the in-frame ones, with some missing. This table has 110,000 to 150,000 clones, about 94% appearing once. Study observations and caveats: Donors were largely white British and mainly female; clonal diversity was possibly underestimated.

As for this clone: Its antigen remains unknown.

The CDR3 contains 14 residues. Trimming removed 5 bases from V and 9 bases from J; junction bases left unmatched: 7. CDR1 SGHAT and CDR2 FQNNGV come from the germline V gene. The TCR was taken from an adult in good health. Material: peripheral blood, obtained on day 0 of AZD1222 vaccination. This chain uses TRBV11-2 with TRBJ2-2, with 9 positions matching TRBD1. CDR3 DNA: TGTGCCAGCAGCCCAGGACAGGGGATAAGGGAGCTGTTTTTT. Translation: CASSPGQGIRELFF.